This T cell receptor beta chain was captured in a study of blood T cell repertoires in COVID-19. Looking at the study overall: The samples span acute and convalescent COVID-19 from the United States, Italy and Spain. The analysed material was cDNA or gDNA that came from T cells, B-cell-depleted T cells, or PBMCs.

The V end was cut by 4 bases, the J end by 4 bases, with 10 bases between. Germline V gene lookup returns CDR1 KGHSH and CDR2 LQKENI. The CDR3 has 14 residues. How the authors handled the data: Amplified reference gene primers provided the basis for estimating nucleated cell counts. TCRdb keeps only in-frame clones here, not all; method: immunoSEQ multiplex PCR. The DNA gave D and trimming, while V, J and clone size come from that table. The table lists about half a million clones, 80% to 90% of them singletons, with roughly 3.1% in the top ten. This sequence was found in a human donor in a cohort sampled during active COVID-19. The sample comprised peripheral blood. V is TRBV18 and J is TRBJ2-2; D unclear. The CDR3 protein is CASSLTTGTGELFF. In DNA, the CDR3 is TGTGCCAGCTCACTTACGACGGGCACCGGGGAGCTGTTTTTT.